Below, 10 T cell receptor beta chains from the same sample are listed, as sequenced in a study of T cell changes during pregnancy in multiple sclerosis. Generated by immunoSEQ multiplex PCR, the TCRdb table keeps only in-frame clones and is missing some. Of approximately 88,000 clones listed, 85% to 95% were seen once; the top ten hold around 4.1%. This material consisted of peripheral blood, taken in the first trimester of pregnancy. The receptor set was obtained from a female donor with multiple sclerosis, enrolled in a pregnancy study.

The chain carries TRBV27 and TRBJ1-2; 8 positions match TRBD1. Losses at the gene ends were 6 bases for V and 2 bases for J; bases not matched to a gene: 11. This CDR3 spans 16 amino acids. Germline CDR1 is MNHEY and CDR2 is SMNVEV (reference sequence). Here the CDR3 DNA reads TGTGCCAGCAGCCGCGTTACCCGGGACAGGAACTATGGCTACACCTTC. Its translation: CASSRVTRDRNYGYTF.

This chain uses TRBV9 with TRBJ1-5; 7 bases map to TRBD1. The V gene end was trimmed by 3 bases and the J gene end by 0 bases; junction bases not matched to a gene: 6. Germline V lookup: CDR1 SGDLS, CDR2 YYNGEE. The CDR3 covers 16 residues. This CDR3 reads CASSAGTELSNQPQHF. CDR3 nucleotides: TGTGCCAGCAGCGCCGGGACAGAGCTTAGCAATCAGCCCCAGCATTTT. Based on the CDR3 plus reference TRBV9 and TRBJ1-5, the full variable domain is DSGVTQTPKHLITATGQRVTLRCSPRSGDLSVYWYQQSLDQGLQFLIQYYNGEERAKGNILERFSAQQFPDLHSELNLSSLELGDSALYFCASSAGTELSNQPQHFGDGTRLSIL.

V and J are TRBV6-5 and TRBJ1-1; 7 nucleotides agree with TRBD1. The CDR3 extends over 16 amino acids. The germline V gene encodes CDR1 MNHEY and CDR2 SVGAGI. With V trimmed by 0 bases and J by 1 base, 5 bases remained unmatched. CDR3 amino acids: CASSYSLGTANTEAFF. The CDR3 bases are TGTGCCAGCAGTTACTCTCTCGGGACAGCGAACACTGAAGCTTTCTTT.

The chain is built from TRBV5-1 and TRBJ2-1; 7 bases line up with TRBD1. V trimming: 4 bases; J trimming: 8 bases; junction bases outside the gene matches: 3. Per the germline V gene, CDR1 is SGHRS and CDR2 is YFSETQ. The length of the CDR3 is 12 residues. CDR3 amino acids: CASSPDRDEQFF. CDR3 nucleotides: TGCGCCAGCAGCCCCGACAGGGATGAGCAGTTCTTC.

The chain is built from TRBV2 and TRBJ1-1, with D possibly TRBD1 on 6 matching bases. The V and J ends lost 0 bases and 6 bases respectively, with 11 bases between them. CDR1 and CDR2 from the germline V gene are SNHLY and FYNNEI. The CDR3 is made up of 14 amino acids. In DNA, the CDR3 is TGTGCCAGCAGTGAAGCGCTTCGGACAGCTGAAGCTTTCTTT. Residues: CASSEALRTAEAFF.

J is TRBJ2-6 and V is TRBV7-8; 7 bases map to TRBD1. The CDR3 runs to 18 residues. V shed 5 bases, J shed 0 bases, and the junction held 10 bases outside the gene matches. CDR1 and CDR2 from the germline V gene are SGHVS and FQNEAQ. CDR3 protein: CASSQGTETYSGANVLTF. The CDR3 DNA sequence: TGTGCCAGCAGCCAAGGGACAGAGACCTACTCTGGGGCCAACGTCCTGACTTTC.

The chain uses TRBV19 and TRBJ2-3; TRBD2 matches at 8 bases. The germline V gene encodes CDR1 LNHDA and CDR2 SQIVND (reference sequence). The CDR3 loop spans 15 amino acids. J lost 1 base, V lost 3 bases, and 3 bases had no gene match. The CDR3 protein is CASSMGLGRTDTQYF. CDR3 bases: TGTGCCAGTAGTATGGGACTAGGGCGCACAGATACGCAGTATTTT.

The CDR3, as DNA: TGTGCCAGCAGCACACCGGGACAGGGAAGCTCTGGGGCCAACGTCCTGACTTTC. Its protein product is CASSTPGQGSSGANVLTF. The J gene is TRBJ2-6, the V gene TRBV7-9, with TRBD1 identical over 9 bases. The CDR3 extends over 18 amino acids. V shed 5 bases and J 0 bases; nucleotides not matched to a gene: 8. Germline assignment: CDR1 SEHNR and CDR2 FQNEAQ (reference sequence).

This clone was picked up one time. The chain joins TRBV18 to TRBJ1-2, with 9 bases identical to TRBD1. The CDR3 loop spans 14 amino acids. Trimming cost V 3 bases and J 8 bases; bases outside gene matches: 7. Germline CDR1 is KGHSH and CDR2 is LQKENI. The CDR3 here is CASSPNTGGGGYTF. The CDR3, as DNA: TGTGCCAGCTCACCTAACACAGGGGGCGGCGGCTACACCTTC. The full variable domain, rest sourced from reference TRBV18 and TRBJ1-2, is NAGVMQNPRHLVRRRGQEARLRCSPMKGHSHVYWYRQLPEEGLKFMVYLQKENIIDESGMPKERFSAEFPKEGPSILRIQQVVRGDSAAYFCASSPNTGGGGYTFGSGTRLTVV.

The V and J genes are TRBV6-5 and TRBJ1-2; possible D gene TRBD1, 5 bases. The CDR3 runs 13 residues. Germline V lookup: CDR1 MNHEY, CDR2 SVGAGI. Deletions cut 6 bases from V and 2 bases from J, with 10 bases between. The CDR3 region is CASRSTANYGYTF. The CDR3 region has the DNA TGTGCCAGCAGATCGACAGCGAACTATGGCTACACCTTC.